Each of the 7 T cell receptor beta chains below was sequenced from the same sample in a study of T cell changes during pregnancy in multiple sclerosis. The protocol was immunoSEQ multiplex PCR, while the TCRdb copy is restricted to in-frame clones and leaves out a portion. The sample lists some 140,000 clones; 90% to 98% were seen once. The sequences come from peripheral blood, collected after pregnancy. The origin of the receptors is a female donor with multiple sclerosis, enrolled in a pregnancy study.

The chain has TRBV4-1 and TRBJ1-2; 9 bases agree with TRBD1. The CDR3 sequence is 17 residues long. Looked up from germline, CDR1 is MGHRA and CDR2 is YSYEKL. The V and J ends lost 1 base and 4 bases, in that order; junction bases with no gene match: 10. CDR3 sequence reads: CASSQGLSGQGSYGYTF. CDR3 nucleotides: TGCGCCAGCAGCCAAGGACTTTCGGGACAGGGTTCCTATGGCTACACCTTC.

The rearrangement links TRBV4-3 to TRBJ1-1; D not resolved. V lost 0 bases to trimming and J lost 2 bases, with 10 bases between them. From germline, CDR1 is LGHNA and CDR2 YSLEER. The CDR3 loop spans 15 amino acids. CDR3 nucleotides: TGCGCCAGCAGCCAAGATCCGGGAACAAACACTGAAGCTTTCTTT. This codes for CASSQDPGTNTEAFF.

The V call is TRBV28, the J call TRBJ2-7, with 9 bases matching TRBD2. The CDR3 is 17 residues long. The J segment lost 3 bases and the V segment lost 5 bases, leaving 14 bases of the junction unmatched. In germline, CDR1 is MDHEN, CDR2 SYDVKM. The CDR3 region is CASSPPRSGGIRYEQYF. The CDR3 DNA reads as TGTGCCAGCAGTCCCCCCAGGAGCGGGGGGATTCGCTACGAGCAGTACTTC.

The rearrangement links TRBV7-3 to TRBJ2-7; 9 bases map to TRBD1. The CDR3 consists of 13 residues. The V gene's germline CDR1 is SGHTA and CDR2 FQGTGA. V gave up 5 bases and J gave up 4 bases; unmatched junction bases: 3. The CDR3 loop reads CASSRDRAYEQYF. Written as DNA, the CDR3 is TGTGCCAGCAGCCGGGACAGGGCTTACGAGCAGTACTTC.

V and J are TRBV5-1 and TRBJ2-2; D possibly corresponds to TRBD2 (6 bases). The CDR3 has 16 amino acids. Germline-derived CDR1 and CDR2 are SGHRS and YFSETQ. V was shortened by 2 bases and J by 1 base, with 12 bases between the two germline ends. The CDR3 is CASSLPGTLNTGELFF. The CDR3 DNA is TGCGCCAGCAGCTTACCCGGGACTCTGAACACCGGGGAGCTGTTTTTT.

The gene calls are TRBV28 and TRBJ2-3; perhaps TRBD1 as D (6 bases). The CDR3 runs 14 residues. The germline V gene encodes CDR1 MDHEN and CDR2 SYDVKM. V lost 5 bases, J lost 15 bases, and 24 bases lay in between. The CDR3 DNA sequence: TGTGCCAGCAGTCCCGGGACACCACAGATACGCGTTTATTTT. This encodes CASSPGTPQIRVYF. Filled out from reference TRBV28 and TRBJ2-3, the complete variable domain reads DVKVTQSSRYLVKRTGEKVFLECVQDMDHENMFWYRQDPGLGLRLIYFSYDVKMKEKGDIPEGYSVSREKKERFSLILESASTNQTSMYLCASSPGTPQIRVYFGPGTRLTVL.

This chain connects TRBV7-3 to TRBJ2-2, with D hard to call. CDR1 is SGHTA and CDR2 is FQGTGA in the germline V gene. This CDR3 contains 13 residues. Trimming took 5 bases from V and 0 from J, leaving 4 bases between them. Written as DNA, the CDR3 is TGTGCCAGCAGCGGAGCGAACACCGGGGAGCTGTTTTTT. It yields the protein CASSGANTGELFF.